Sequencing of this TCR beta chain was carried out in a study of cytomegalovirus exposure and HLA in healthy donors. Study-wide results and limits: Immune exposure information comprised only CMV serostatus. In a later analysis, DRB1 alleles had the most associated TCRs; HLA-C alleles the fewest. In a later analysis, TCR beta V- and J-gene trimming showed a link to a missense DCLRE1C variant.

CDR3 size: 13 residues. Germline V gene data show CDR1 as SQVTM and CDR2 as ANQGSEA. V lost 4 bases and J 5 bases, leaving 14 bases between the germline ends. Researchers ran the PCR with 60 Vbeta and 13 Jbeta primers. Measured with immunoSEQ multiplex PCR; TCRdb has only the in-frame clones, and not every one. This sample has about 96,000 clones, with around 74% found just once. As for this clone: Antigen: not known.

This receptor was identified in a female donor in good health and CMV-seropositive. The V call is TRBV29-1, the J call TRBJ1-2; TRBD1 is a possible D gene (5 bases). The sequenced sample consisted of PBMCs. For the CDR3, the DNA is TGCAGCGTTGGAACAGGACCGCGGTATGGCTACACCTTC. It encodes CSVGTGPRYGYTF. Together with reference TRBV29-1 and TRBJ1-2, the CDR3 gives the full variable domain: SAVISQKPSRDICQRGTSLTIQCQVDSQVTMMFWYRQQPGQSLTLIATANQGSEATYESGFVIDKFPISRPNLTFSTLTVSNMSPEDSSIYLCSVGTGPRYGYTFGSGTRLTVV.